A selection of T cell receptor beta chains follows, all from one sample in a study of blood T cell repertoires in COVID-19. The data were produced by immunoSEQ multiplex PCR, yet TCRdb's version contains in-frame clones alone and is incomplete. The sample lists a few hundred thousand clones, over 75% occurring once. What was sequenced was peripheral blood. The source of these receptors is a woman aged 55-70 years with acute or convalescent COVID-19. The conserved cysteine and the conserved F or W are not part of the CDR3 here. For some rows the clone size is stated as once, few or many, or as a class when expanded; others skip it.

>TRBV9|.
ASSPGEGQGQTNYGYT
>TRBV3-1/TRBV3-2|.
ASRLVGGNEQF
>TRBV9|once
ASSPQGYNEQF
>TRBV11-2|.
ASSLGEGRGYEQY
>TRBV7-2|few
ASSRGLRVNEQF
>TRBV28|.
ASSSVYSNQPQH
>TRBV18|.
ASSTGVEGNTIY
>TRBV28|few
ASRVGTASYGYT
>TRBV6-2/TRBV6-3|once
ASSYSTSGTSREQY
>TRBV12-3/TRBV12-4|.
ASSLAPRGYT
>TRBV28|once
ASSTPSGFSYNEQF
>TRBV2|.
ASSSTAFGTDTQY
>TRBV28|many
ASSFGGVGFEQY
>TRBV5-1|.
ASSLDRGQSTEAF
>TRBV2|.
ASVIAGGPNEQF
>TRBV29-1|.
SVEEATGLADTDTQY
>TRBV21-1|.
ASSKRRDRGDEKLF
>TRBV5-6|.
ASSLGGTGQSNQPQH
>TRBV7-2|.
ASSPWDSIDGYT
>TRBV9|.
ASSASLSYNEQF
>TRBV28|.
ASSLSYQETQY
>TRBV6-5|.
ASSSIGQGNYGYT
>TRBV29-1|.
SVELPGHGYT
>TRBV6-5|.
ASLLRGAPLMKQF
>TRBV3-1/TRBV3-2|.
ASSVTSTGFRTTEQY
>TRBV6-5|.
ASSYAWDRGNYGYT
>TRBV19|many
ASSAKAGGQPQH
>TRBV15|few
ATSRDSTRISEQF
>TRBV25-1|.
ASSESQGTWTEAF
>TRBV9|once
ASSVTGGSGANVLT
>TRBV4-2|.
ASSQEVGGGSSYNEQF
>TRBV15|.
ATSIFGTEYLISNQPQH
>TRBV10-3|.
AINKGTNYGYT
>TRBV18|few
ASSPGPGSYEQY
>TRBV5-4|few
ASSLVSRGRSSGNTIY
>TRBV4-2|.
ASSQGGDWGKNIQY
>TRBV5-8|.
ASSPGTSDQETQY
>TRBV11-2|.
ASSRAGDTLSSYEQY
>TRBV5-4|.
ASSLFSSAQETQY
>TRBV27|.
ASSLLEGVQPQH
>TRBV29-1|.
SVESTSVYF
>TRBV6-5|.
ASSTGQGANYGYT
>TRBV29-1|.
SGGTGFTGYT
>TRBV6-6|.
ASSYSSRGNTEAF
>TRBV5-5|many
ASSLGQLIT
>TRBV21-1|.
ASSKRDRGYGYT
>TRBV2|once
ASKTSGVRVTGELF
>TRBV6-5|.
ASSQGTLYEQY
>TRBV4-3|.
ASSHLTSGYTDTQY
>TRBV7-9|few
ASPSEQGAILSYNEQF